Each of the 31 T cell receptor beta chains below was sequenced from the same sample in a study of cytomegalovirus exposure and HLA in healthy donors. PCR involved 60 Vbeta and 13 Jbeta primers. Produced via immunoSEQ multiplex PCR; TCRdb's table is partial and in-frame only. This sample has 90,000 to 150,000 clones, with 55% to 65% found just once. Material: PBMCs. These receptor sequences come from a man aged 35 to 55 in good health and CMV-seropositive.

The rearrangement links TRBV5-1 to TRBJ1-4; weak D call: TRBD1 (5 bases). Trimming took 4 bases from V and 6 from J, leaving 19 bases between them. Germline-derived CDR1 and CDR2 are SGHRS and YFSETQ. The CDR3 is 16 amino acids. In nucleotides, the CDR3 is TGCGCCAGCAGCCCGACTGACAGTCAAGGGTATGAAAAACTGTTTTTT. This translates into CASSPTDSQGYEKLFF.

The rearrangement uses TRBV5-6 and TRBJ2-2; D gene unclear. The CDR3 spans 15 residues. Looked up from germline, CDR1 is SGHDT and CDR2 is YYEEEE. V gave up 5 bases and J gave up 7 bases, with 18 bases separating them. The CDR3 region has the DNA TGTGCCAGCAGACCAGTTTCAGGTCGTGGCGGGGAGCTGTTTTTT. Translating gives CASRPVSGRGGELFF.

The chain has TRBV11-2 and TRBJ2-7, with D perhaps TRBD2 (5 bases). CDR3 length: 14 amino acids. CDR1 is SGHAT and CDR2 is FQNNGV in the germline V gene. Trimming left V 3 bases short and J 5 bases short, with 14 bases between. The CDR3 reads CASSLTGNLHEQYF. For the CDR3, the DNA is TGTGCCAGCAGCTTGACCGGGAATCTACACGAGCAGTACTTC.

V gene TRBV2 combines with J gene TRBJ1-5; a possible D gene is TRBD1 (5 bases). Germline CDR1 reads SNHLY; CDR2 reads FYNNEI. V was cut by 6 bases and J by 3 bases, with 12 bases left in between. The CDR3 length is 14 residues. In DNA form, the CDR3 reads TGTGCCAGCAGCCAACAGGCTACCAATCAGCCCCAGCATTTT. Translation gives CASSQQATNQPQHF.

The chain links TRBV5-1 to TRBJ1-1, with D possibly TRBD1 on 5 matching bases. Germline V gene data show CDR1 as SGHRS and CDR2 as YFSETQ. The germline V and J ends were trimmed by 0 bases and 5 bases, with 17 bases remaining between them. CDR3 length: 16 residues. The chain's CDR3 is CASSLVAGLSDTEAFF. The CDR3 nucleotides are TGCGCCAGCAGCTTGGTAGCAGGGCTTTCGGATACTGAAGCTTTCTTT.

This clone was counted only a few times. This chain connects TRBV4-1 to TRBJ2-7; 7 bases match TRBD1. Trimming took 0 bases from V and 1 from J; bases not matched to a gene: 9. The V gene's germline CDR1 is MGHRA and CDR2 YSYEKL. The CDR3 is made up of 17 amino acids. The CDR3 spells CASSQDHPRGNSYEQYF. The CDR3 DNA reads as TGCGCCAGCAGCCAAGATCATCCCAGGGGGAATTCCTACGAGCAGTACTTC.

This clone was counted between two and nine times. J is TRBJ1-3 and V is TRBV7-9, with a tentative D call TRBD1 (5 bases). CDR1 and CDR2 from the germline V gene are SEHNR and FQNEAQ (reference sequence). Trimming pared 6 bases from V and 4 bases from J, leaving 22 bases between. CDR3 size: 17 residues. CDR3 bases: TGTGCCAGCAGTCCAAGAACCAGGGAAGAGTCAGGAAACACCATATATTTT. It is translated as CASSPRTREESGNTIYF.

This clone was seen more than once but under ten times. V and J are TRBV27 and TRBJ2-7; TRBD1 matches 11 bases. Germline V gene lookup returns CDR1 MNHEY and CDR2 SMNVEV (reference sequence). The CDR3 spans 15 residues. The V and J ends lost 8 bases and 2 bases, in that order; junction bases with no gene match: 8. CDR3 sequence: CASRMGTGGTYEQYF. The DNA of the CDR3 is TGTGCCAGCCGTATGGGGACAGGGGGGACCTACGAGCAGTACTTC.

The chain uses TRBV5-1 and TRBJ1-1, with 9 bases lining up with TRBD1. CDR1 is SGHRS and CDR2 is YFSETQ in the germline V gene. CDR3 size: 16 residues. The V gene end was trimmed by 4 bases and the J gene end by 2 bases; junction bases not matched to a gene: 9. The chain's CDR3 is CASSTSGTGLNTEAFF. As DNA, the CDR3 is TGCGCCAGCAGCACTTCCGGGACAGGGTTAAACACTGAAGCTTTCTTT.

The chain joins TRBV5-1 to TRBJ2-7, with TRBD1 matching over 10 bases. The CDR3 consists of 14 residues. The V gene's germline CDR1 is SGHRS and CDR2 YFSETQ. Trimming removed 4 bases from V and 8 bases from J; junction bases left unmatched: 9. CDR3 loop: CASSQGQGGSKQYF. The CDR3 bases are TGCGCCAGCAGCCAAGGACAGGGGGGTAGTAAGCAGTACTTC.

This chain joins TRBV25-1 and TRBJ2-3; D is perhaps TRBD2 (5 bases). V was trimmed by 9 bases and J by 5 bases, leaving 15 bases between them. Germline assignment: CDR1 MGHDK and CDR2 SYGVNS. This CDR3 has 13 residues. CDR3 residues: CASSRSGGDTQYF. The CDR3 DNA sequence: TGTGCCAGTTCCCGGAGCGGTGGAGATACGCAGTATTTT.

The CDR3 here is CAWQLSGSFYEQYF. The CDR3 DNA is TGTGCCTGGCAGCTTAGCGGGAGTTTCTACGAGCAGTACTTC. The chain links TRBV30 to TRBJ2-7, with TRBD2 matching 9 bases. The CDR3 covers 14 residues. V dropped 5 bases and J dropped 3; count of bases not matched to a gene: 8. Per the germline V gene, CDR1 is GTSNPN and CDR2 is SVGIG (reference sequence).

Only a few counts were recorded for this clone. The chain couples TRBV12-1 to TRBJ1-6; the table's TRBD1 call for D was not verified on the DNA. TRBV12-1 is a pseudogene segment. CDR3 length: 21 amino acids. CDR3 residues: CASSFDRGPKGQDFPLSPLHF. The CDR3 region has the DNA TGTGCCAGCAGCTTTGATAGAGGCCCGAAGGGACAGGACTTTCCACTCTCACCCCTCCACTTT.

The chain links TRBV9 to TRBJ1-5; D perhaps matches TRBD1 (5 bases). V was cut by 4 bases and J by 4 bases, with 15 bases left in between. Germline CDR1 reads SGDLS; CDR2 reads YYNGEE. The CDR3 sequence is 15 residues long. The DNA for the CDR3 is TGTGCCAGCAGCCCGGGGGGAAACAGGAATCAGCCCCAGCATTTT. This sequence encodes CASSPGGNRNQPQHF.

This chain joins TRBV6-1 and TRBJ1-6, with D perhaps TRBD1 (6 bases). The germline V gene encodes CDR1 MNHNS and CDR2 SASEGT. The V and J ends lost 5 bases and 7 bases respectively, with 9 bases between them. The CDR3 covers 13 residues. CDR3 DNA: TGTGCCAGCAGTCTCGACAGGAATTCACCCCTCCACTTT. Translating gives CASSLDRNSPLHF.

The CDR3 reads CASTPPGGAYEQYF. DNA for the CDR3: TGTGCCAGCACTCCGCCCGGGGGGGCCTACGAGCAGTACTTC. The rearrangement uses TRBV28 and TRBJ2-7; 8 positions agree with TRBD2. With 7 bases clipped from V and 2 bases from J, the junction kept 7 bases outside the gene matches. There are 14 residues in the CDR3. The germline V gene encodes CDR1 MDHEN and CDR2 SYDVKM.

Here the CDR3 reads CASSMAGYNEQFF. The CDR3 nucleotides are TGTGCCAGCAGTATGGCAGGTTACAATGAGCAGTTCTTC. The V and J genes are TRBV25-1 and TRBJ2-1; D not resolved. V lost 5 bases, J lost 4 bases, and 9 bases lay in between. The V gene's germline CDR1 is MGHDK and CDR2 SYGVNS. CDR3 size: 13 residues.

This chain uses TRBV5-1 with TRBJ2-3, with 12 bases matching TRBD2. J was trimmed by 6 bases and V by 3 bases; bases with no gene match: 2. The germline CDR1 and CDR2 sequences are SGHRS and YFSETQ. The CDR3 has 14 residues. The CDR3 sequence: CASSSSGGGDTQYF. DNA for the CDR3: TGCGCCAGCAGCTCTAGCGGGGGGGGCGATACGCAGTATTTT.

The chain couples TRBV7-9 to TRBJ2-7; weak D call: TRBD2 (5 bases). V dropped 1 base and J dropped 4 bases, with 11 bases sitting between them. This CDR3 region has 14 residues. Germline CDR1 reads SEHNR; CDR2 reads FQNEAQ (reference sequence). CDR3 nucleotide sequence: TGTGCCAGCAGCTTAGTAGTGGGAGAATACGAGCAGTACTTC. Translation: CASSLVVGEYEQYF.

This rearrangement joins TRBV28 to TRBJ1-2, with D perhaps matching TRBD1 (5 bases). This CDR3 comprises 12 residues. Germline lookup yields CDR1 MDHEN and CDR2 SYDVKM. V shed 7 bases and J shed 7 bases, with 13 bases lying between them. CDR3 DNA: TGTGCCAGCACGTCGGCGGGGCCTGGCTACACCTTC. Residues: CASTSAGPGYTF.

The chain couples TRBV4-3 to TRBJ2-2; 9 bases align to TRBD1. There are 15 residues in the CDR3. Germline assignment: CDR1 LGHNA and CDR2 YSLEER. V lost 1 base to trimming and J lost 5 bases; unmatched junction nucleotides: 2. In nucleotides, the CDR3 is TGCGCCAGCAGCCAAGGACAGGGGGGGACCGGGGAGCTGTTTTTT. This translates into CASSQGQGGTGELFF.

The genes are TRBV18 and TRBJ1-2; D possibly corresponds to TRBD1 (6 bases). From germline, CDR1 is KGHSH and CDR2 LQKENI. The V and J ends lost 0 bases and 4 bases respectively, with 12 bases between them. The CDR3 loop spans 15 amino acids. The CDR3 reads CASSPPTDSFYGYTF. As DNA, the CDR3 is TGTGCCAGCTCACCACCCACGGACAGCTTCTATGGCTACACCTTC.

This sequence joins TRBV7-3 and TRBJ2-7; D may be TRBD1 (6 bases). Looked up from germline, CDR1 is SGHTA and CDR2 is FQGTGA. The CDR3 has 14 residues. V was pared by 3 bases and J by 1 base, with 10 bases between. The CDR3 is CASSLDQGSYEQYF. The CDR3 coding sequence is TGTGCCAGCAGCTTGGATCAGGGGTCCTACGAGCAGTACTTC.

A few counts support this clone. The chain joins TRBV14 to TRBJ1-1; TRBD1 matches 7 bases. Germline CDR1 SGHDN, CDR2 FVKESK. This CDR3 region has 15 residues. Germline trimming cut 3 bases from V and 6 bases from J; bases unmatched to any gene: 10. Here the CDR3 reads CASSQRQGGEPEAFF. DNA of the CDR3: TGTGCCAGCAGCCAGCGACAGGGCGGGGAGCCTGAAGCTTTCTTT.

This clone appeared a few times. The chain links TRBV7-2 to TRBJ2-7; D unclear. Germline V gene sequence: CDR1 SGHTA, CDR2 FQGNSA. The length of the CDR3 is 13 residues. V gave up 2 bases and J gave up 6 bases, with 11 bases separating them. CDR3 sequence reads: CASSLPQEAEQYF. CDR3 sequence (DNA): TGTGCCAGCAGCTTACCCCAAGAGGCCGAGCAGTACTTC.

This sequence joins TRBV7-8 and TRBJ2-7, with 14 bases lining up with TRBD2. Losses at the gene ends were 5 bases for V and 4 bases for J; bases not matched to a gene: 7. CDR3 length: 16 residues. CDR1 and CDR2 from the germline V gene are SGHVS and FQNEAQ. The CDR3 coding sequence is TGTGCCAGCAGCCCGGGACTAGCGGGAGTCTGGTACGAGCAGTACTTC. This encodes CASSPGLAGVWYEQYF. Together with reference TRBV7-8 and TRBJ2-7, the CDR3 gives the full variable domain: GAGVSQSPRYKVAKRGQDVALRCDPISGHVSLFWYQQALGQGPEFLTYFQNEAQLDKSGLPSDRFFAERPEGSVSTLKIQRTQQEDSAVYLCASSPGLAGVWYEQYFGPGTRLTVT.

The chain employs TRBV7-9 and TRBJ1-1; D call uncertain. Germline V lookup: CDR1 SEHNR, CDR2 FQNEAQ (reference sequence). Trimming took off 0 bases at V and 2 bases at J, with 10 bases between the two ends. CDR3 length: 15 amino acids. The CDR3 loop is CASSLAPGDNTEAFF. As DNA, the CDR3 is TGTGCCAGCAGCTTAGCACCAGGTGATAACACTGAAGCTTTCTTT.

The chain is built from TRBV18 and TRBJ2-1; D is possibly TRBD2 (5 bases). The CDR3 consists of 15 residues. V dropped 2 bases and J dropped 7 bases, with 15 bases sitting between them. Germline CDR1 and CDR2: KGHSH and LQKENI. The CDR3 loop is CASSPERRAGNEQFF. The CDR3 nucleotides are TGTGCCAGCTCACCAGAGAGGCGGGCGGGTAATGAGCAGTTCTTC.

V gene TRBV6-6 combines with J gene TRBJ1-5, with 8 bases lining up with TRBD1. J gave up 5 bases and V 7 bases, and 10 bases lay outside the gene matches. CDR1 is MNHNY and CDR2 is SVGAGI in the germline V gene (reference sequence). The CDR3 has 15 amino acids. The chain's CDR3 is CASIWGTGGDQPQHF. In DNA form, the CDR3 reads TGTGCCAGCATCTGGGGGACAGGAGGAGATCAGCCCCAGCATTTT.

The rearrangement joins TRBV6-6 to TRBJ1-5; tentatively, D is TRBD1 (6 bases). Per the germline V gene, CDR1 is MNHNY and CDR2 is SVGAGI (reference sequence). This CDR3 contains 15 residues. Trimming took 4 bases from V and 0 from J, leaving 10 bases between them. The CDR3 DNA is TGTGCCAGCAGTTTTACAGGGAATAGCAATCAGCCCCAGCATTTT. This gives the protein CASSFTGNSNQPQHF.

This clone was recorded a few times. The genes are TRBV19 and TRBJ1-1; TRBD1 agrees at 8 bases. CDR3 length equals 12 residues. The germline CDR1 and CDR2 sequences are LNHDA and SQIVND (reference sequence). For the CDR3, the DNA is TGTGGGGCAGGGGCAGGGGGCGCTGAAGCTTTCTTT. Its protein product is CGAGAGGAEAFF.